This TCR beta chain emerged from a study of a mutant IDH1 vaccine in newly diagnosed glioma (dated by TCRdb to the early 2020s). A note on the overall study: The approximately 33 treated patients were around 60% male and around 40% female, with a mean age of roughly 42 years. For exploratory analyses, around 23 treated patients had longitudinal TCRB deep sequencing done wherever samples were available. Before enrollment, most patients had been given radiochemotherapy with temozolomide as standard therapy, while the rest had received either radiotherapy alone or temozolomide alone. Peripheral blood was collected at six visits: V03 (baseline), V05, V07, V10, V12 and V13.

A word on this clone: Its antigen remains unidentified. No quality values exist for individual bases; no much larger clone is one base distant.

The sample's time point, from its label and the paper: baseline, week 1 (first vaccination visit). In the paper's terms, the treatment or condition label means: pre-vaccination baseline after standard-of-care therapy. The donors had newly diagnosed IDH1-mutant astrocytomas of WHO grade 3 or 4 that showed loss of nuclear ATRX. The samples were drawn from NOA16, a multicentre, single-arm, open-label phase I trial in Germany that tested a mutant IDH1 peptide vaccine in humans for the first time. Blood drawn at visit V03 was used as the baseline sample for immunogenicity testing. Genomic DNA for TCRB sequencing was isolated from EDTA blood with the DNeasy Blood and Tissue Kit. Clipping removes 2 bases from V and 0 bases from J, with 4 as the unmatched junction base count. CDR1 and CDR2 are drawn from the germline V gene: LGHNA, YSLEER. The CDR3 measures 18 amino acids from cysteine to phenylalanine. Only the CDR3 portion is preserved as DNA: 54 bases, with reading frame beginning at the first base.

General findings and caveats noted by the study authors: Changes in the top peripheral T cell clonotypes picked up by TCRB sequencing did not appear to be linked to pseudoprogression. According to the authors, sample limitations meant that analyses of patient blood samples could not be reproduced. Selection of PBMC samples for TCRB deep sequencing was based on availability. Vaccine-induced immune responses across multiple MHC alleles were detected in 90% to 95% of patients.

Library construction relied on the immunoSEQ multiplex PCR assay. The hsTCRB Kit was used according to the manufacturer's protocol to amplify rearranged TCR beta chain sequences. An Illumina MiSeq was used to sequence the TCRB libraries. As for the authors' bioinformatics: The kit vendor's proprietary platform handled demultiplexing, trimming and gene mapping. The source is immuneACCESS, and TCRdb retained only in-frame sequences with V and J called. Part of the clones is not carried over; for the studies checked, unresolved V genes explain less than half of this, and the remainder is unexplained. Clone size and the V and J calls come from that table; the DNA yielded D and trimming. In this sample the table shows 50,000 or so clones, approximately 90% of which occur a single time. The top ten clones comprise about 2.2% of the sample.

The sequence links TRBV4-3 to TRBJ2-6; 10 of the junction bases match TRBD2. This receptor was taken from a man aged 35 to 55 with glioma. Source: PBMCs, taken from a glioma patient treated with radiotherapy, temozolomide or both. The DNA sequence is as follows: TGCGCCAGCAGCCAATCCAGCGGGAGGGCCTCTGGGGCCAACGTCCTGACTTTC. Its product reads: CASSQSSGRASGANVLTF.